This T cell receptor beta chain appears in the sequencing data of a study of shared clonotypes between healthy human individuals (TCRdb year 2020). Background on the whole study: The cohort comprised a couple of women and three men aged 18 to 49 years. For each donor, CD4 naive and CD4 memory were each run on three plates, CD8 naive on two plates, and CD8 memory on one plate. To estimate repertoire size and how much clonotype sharing occurs between individuals, the study deeply sequenced the blood TCR repertoires of roughly 5 healthy adults. Libraries were prepared and TCR repertoires were sequenced by different laboratories using diverse techniques, in order to increase sequencing depth and limit assay-specific biases. Leukapheresis yielded between about 0.85 and 10 billion PBMCs per donor.

Using the deep immunoSEQ assay, multiplex PCR amplified TCR CDR3 regions from genomic DNA. For each cell subset, the extracted genomic DNA was distributed evenly across all wells of several immunoSEQ 96-well plates, and each plate served as one replicate. Each replicate PCR for sorted subsets received roughly 200 ng genomic DNA, equal to about 30,000 T cell genomes. The purified libraries were quantified using a Qubit 3.0 fluorometer, sized with a Bioanalyzer 2100, and then quantified again using the KAPA Library Quantification kit. A separate single-read 150-cycle Illumina NextSeq 550 flow cell was used to sequence each immunoSEQ 96-well plate. The original pipeline was this. Because only junctional sequences without quality scores were contained in the immunoSEQ output, filtering matching that applied to full-length reads could not be performed. To assign V/J genes and CDR3, sequences were annotated against IMGT germline references using PyIR, a Python wrapper for IgBLAST v1.9. Reads were filtered out if the reads had weak V/J assignments (E-value above 1e-6), no CDR3, stop codons, out-of-frame junctions, or ambiguous translated residues. V3J clonotypes were defined as sequences sharing an identical inferred V gene, J gene, and CDR3 amino acid sequence. To compute the percentage overlap between repertoires, the number of shared unique clonotypes was divided by the size of the smaller repertoire. RTK rarefaction, the Chao1 estimator, and Recon v2.1 estimates of unobserved clonotypes were used to assess repertoire richness. Generation probabilities for all TCRbeta clonotypes obtained by the gDNA method from a handful of donors were computed using OLGA. Sourced from immuneACCESS, this table was stored by TCRdb with only in-frame sequences that have V and J called. A share of the clones is absent; for the studies checked, an unresolved V gene accounts for under half, and the remainder has no known explanation. That table supplies the V and J calls and clone size; D and trimming were determined from the DNA. The sample table contains fewer than 850,000 clones; only one count was recorded for roughly 91% of them. 34% of the sample is taken by the ten largest.

The V and J ends are trimmed by 3 bases and 8 bases, leaving 13 bases between them. For CDR1 and CDR2, the germline V gene (reference sequence) lists MNHEY and SMNVEV. The CDR3 numbers 13 residues from cysteine through phenylalanine. The DNA shown is the 39-base CDR3, in frame from base 1. Notes on this clone: The target of this receptor is not known. No clone much larger than this one lies a single base away; base qualities are absent.

The paper as a whole reports these results and caveats: Compared with non-shared clonotypes, the clonotypes found in all four sorted-subset donors had higher generation probabilities. Estimated clonotype richness was generally larger for naive than for memory subsets. Pairwise subsampling led to the expectation that sequencing depth would affect the degree of clonotype sharing among donors. Sampling was restricted to blood, and TCR repertoires in tissues likely differ from the TCR repertoires found in blood. Even with the large sequencing depth, rarefaction of the sorted-subset datasets indicated that sequencing was incomplete. Sharing across a handful of donors was observed for approximately 5% of naive CD4, less than 4% of naive CD8, around 2.5% of memory CD4, and roughly 0.4% of memory CD8 clonotypes. Because the study included a small number of donors, the genetic and exposure-history diversity represented was limited.

The donors were healthy, HIV-negative adults who had no recently reported acute infections or vaccinations. Every donor was a Caucasian adult living in Nashville, Tennessee, USA. CD8 memory samples consisted of magnetically selected CD45RO+ cells combined with CCR7-negative CD45RA+ effector memory (TemRA) cells. Blood was obtained by leukapheresis, after which PBMCs were separated by Ficoll-Histopaque density gradient centrifugation and cryopreserved in liquid nitrogen vapor phase. Analytical flow cytometry was used to check the purity and quantity of each magnetically sorted T cell population. Genomic DNA was isolated from each sorted fraction and quantified by UV absorbance on a Nanodrop 2000c.

The V and J genes are TRBV27 and TRBJ1-1; TRBD1 might be the D gene, on 6 matching bases. This clonotype was obtained from a man between 18 and 35 years old in good health. Some clones in this sample may be carry-over from other donors' samples. Sequencing used memory CD8+ T cells from PBMCs. Explained via the paper, the cell subset or site label denotes: CD45RO+ cells pooled with CCR7-negative TemRA cells. The CDR3 reads CASSFGGAWEAFF. The DNA is TGTGCCAGCAGTTTTGGGGGGGCGTGGGAAGCTTTCTTT.